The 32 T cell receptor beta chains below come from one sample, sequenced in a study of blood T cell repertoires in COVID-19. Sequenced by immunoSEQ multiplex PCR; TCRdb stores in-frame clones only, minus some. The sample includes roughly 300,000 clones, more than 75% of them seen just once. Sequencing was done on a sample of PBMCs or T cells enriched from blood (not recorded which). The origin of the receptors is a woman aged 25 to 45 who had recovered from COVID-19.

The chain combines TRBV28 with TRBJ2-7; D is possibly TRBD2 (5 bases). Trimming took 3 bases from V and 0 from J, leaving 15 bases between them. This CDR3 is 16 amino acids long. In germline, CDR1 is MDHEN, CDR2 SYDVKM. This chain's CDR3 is CASSLDRERGSYEQYF. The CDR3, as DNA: TGTGCCAGCAGTTTGGATCGCGAACGGGGCTCCTACGAGCAGTACTTC. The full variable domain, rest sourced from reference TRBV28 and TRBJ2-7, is DVKVTQSSRYLVKRTGEKVFLECVQDMDHENMFWYRQDPGLGLRLIYFSYDVKMKEKGDIPEGYSVSREKKERFSLILESASTNQTSMYLCASSLDRERGSYEQYFGPGTRLTVT.

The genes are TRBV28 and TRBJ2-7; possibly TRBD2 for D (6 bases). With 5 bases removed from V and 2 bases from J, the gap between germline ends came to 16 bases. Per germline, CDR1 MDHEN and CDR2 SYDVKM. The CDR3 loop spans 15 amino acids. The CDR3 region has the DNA TGTGCCAGCAGTCTCGGGGGTTACACTGCCTACGAGCAGTACTTC. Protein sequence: CASSLGGYTAYEQYF. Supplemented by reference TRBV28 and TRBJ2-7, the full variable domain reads DVKVTQSSRYLVKRTGEKVFLECVQDMDHENMFWYRQDPGLGLRLIYFSYDVKMKEKGDIPEGYSVSREKKERFSLILESASTNQTSMYLCASSLGGYTAYEQYFGPGTRLTVT.

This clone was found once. The CDR3 spells CASSPRQGYGGELFF. CDR3 coding DNA: TGTGCCAGCAGCCCTAGACAGGGGTACGGCGGGGAGCTGTTTTTT. V gene TRBV5-4 combines with J gene TRBJ2-2; the match to TRBD1 covers 8 bases. The trim removed 4 bases at V and 7 bases at J, leaving 9 bases unmatched. The CDR3 is made up of 15 amino acids. Germline V gene lookup returns CDR1 SGHNT and CDR2 YYREEE (reference sequence).

The CDR3 protein is CATRTSGGTGELFF. CDR3 sequence (DNA): TGTGCCACGCGGACTAGCGGGGGGACCGGGGAGCTGTTTTTT. The chain combines TRBV10-3 with TRBJ2-2; 14 nucleotides align to TRBD2. CDR1 is ENHRY and CDR2 is SYGVKD in the germline V gene. J was trimmed by 5 bases and V by 10 bases; bases with no gene match: 3. This CDR3 comprises 14 residues.

The CDR3 coding sequence is TGTGCCAGCAGACCCGGGACAGGGGATAATTCACCCCTCCACTTT. Translation gives CASRPGTGDNSPLHF. The V gene is TRBV5-5, the J gene TRBJ1-6; 10 nucleotides align to TRBD1. This CDR3 comprises 15 residues. The J segment lost 5 bases and the V segment lost 5 bases, leaving 4 bases of the junction unmatched. The germline CDR1 and CDR2 sequences are SGHKS and YYEKEE (reference sequence).

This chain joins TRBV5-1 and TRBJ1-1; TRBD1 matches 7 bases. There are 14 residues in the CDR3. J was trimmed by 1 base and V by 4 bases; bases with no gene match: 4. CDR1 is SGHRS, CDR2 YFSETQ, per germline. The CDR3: CASSPRDRNTEAFF. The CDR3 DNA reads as TGCGCCAGCAGCCCTCGGGACAGGAACACTGAAGCTTTCTTT.

Written as DNA, the CDR3 is TGTGCCAGCAGCCCCCCCGCACAGGAATCCCCTTACAATGAGCAGTTCTTC. Translation gives CASSPPAQESPYNEQFF. This chain uses TRBV5-4 with TRBJ2-1, with TRBD1 as a possible D gene (5 bases). V was clipped by 4 bases and J by 4 bases, with 21 bases between them. From germline, CDR1 is SGHNT and CDR2 YYREEE (reference sequence). The CDR3 extends over 17 amino acids.

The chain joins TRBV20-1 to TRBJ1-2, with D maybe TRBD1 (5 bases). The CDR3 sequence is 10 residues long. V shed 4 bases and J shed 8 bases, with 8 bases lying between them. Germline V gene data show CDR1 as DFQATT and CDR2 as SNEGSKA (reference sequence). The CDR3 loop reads CSAKGKGYTF. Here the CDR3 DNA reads TGCAGTGCTAAGGGGAAAGGCTACACCTTC.

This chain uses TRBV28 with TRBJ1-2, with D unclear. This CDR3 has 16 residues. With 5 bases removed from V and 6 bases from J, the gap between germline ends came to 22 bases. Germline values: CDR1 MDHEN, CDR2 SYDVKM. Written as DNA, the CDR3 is TGTGCCAGCAGTCTACCCCGTGGAACAGATCCCAATGGCTACACCTTC. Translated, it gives CASSLPRGTDPNGYTF.

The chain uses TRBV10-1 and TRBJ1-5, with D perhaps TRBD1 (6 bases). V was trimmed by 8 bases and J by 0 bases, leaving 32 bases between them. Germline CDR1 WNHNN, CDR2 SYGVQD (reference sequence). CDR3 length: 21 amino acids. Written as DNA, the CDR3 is TGCGCCAGCTTGGTCCTTTCTCCTACCGGGACAAGGGTCTATAGCAATCAGCCCCAGCATTTT. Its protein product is CASLVLSPTGTRVYSNQPQHF.

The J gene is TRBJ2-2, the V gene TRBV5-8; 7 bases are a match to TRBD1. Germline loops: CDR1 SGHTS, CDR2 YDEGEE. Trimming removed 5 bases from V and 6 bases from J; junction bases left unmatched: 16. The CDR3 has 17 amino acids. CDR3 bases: TGTGCCAGCAGACGCTGGACAGGAAAAGGGTCACCCGGGGAGCTGTTTTTT. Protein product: CASRRWTGKGSPGELFF.

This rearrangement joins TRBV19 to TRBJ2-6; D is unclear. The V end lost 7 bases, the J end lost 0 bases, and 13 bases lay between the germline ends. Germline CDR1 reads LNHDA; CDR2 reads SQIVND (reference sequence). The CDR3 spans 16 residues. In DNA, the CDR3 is TGTGCCAGTACTGTGGTCAGAAGCTCTGGGGCCAACGTCCTGACTTTC. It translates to CASTVVRSSGANVLTF. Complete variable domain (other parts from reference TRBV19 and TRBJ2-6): DGGITQSPKYLFRKEGQNVTLSCEQNLNHDAMYWYRQDPGQGLRLIYYSQIVNDFQKGDIAEGYSVSREKKESFPLTVTSAQKNPTAFYLCASTVVRSSGANVLTFGAGSRLTVL.

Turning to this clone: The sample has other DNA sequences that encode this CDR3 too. The CDR3 protein is CASSLQGLNTEAFF. Written as DNA, the CDR3 is TGTGCCAGCAGTTTACAGGGCTTGAACACTGAAGCTTTCTTT. This chain uses TRBV27 with TRBJ1-1; D is perhaps TRBD1 (5 bases). The CDR3 is 14 amino acids. Germline lookup yields CDR1 MNHEY and CDR2 SMNVEV (reference sequence). Trimming pared 2 bases from V and 0 bases from J, leaving 7 bases between.

The CDR3 coding sequence is TGTGCCAGCAGCTTGGACACAAATAATTCACCCCTCCACTTT. Translated: CASSLDTNNSPLHF. The rearrangement joins TRBV11-2 to TRBJ1-6; maybe TRBD1 (5 bases). Per the germline V gene, CDR1 is SGHAT and CDR2 is FQNNGV. The ends were cut back, 3 bases at V and 5 bases at J, with 8 bases in the middle. This CDR3 has 14 residues.

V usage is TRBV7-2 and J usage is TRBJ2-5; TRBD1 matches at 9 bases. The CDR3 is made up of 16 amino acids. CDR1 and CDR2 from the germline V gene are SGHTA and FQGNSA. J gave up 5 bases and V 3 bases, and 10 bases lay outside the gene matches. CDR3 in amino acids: CASSLGGPGTGETQYF. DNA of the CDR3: TGTGCCAGCAGCTTGGGGGGGCCCGGGACAGGGGAGACCCAGTACTTC.

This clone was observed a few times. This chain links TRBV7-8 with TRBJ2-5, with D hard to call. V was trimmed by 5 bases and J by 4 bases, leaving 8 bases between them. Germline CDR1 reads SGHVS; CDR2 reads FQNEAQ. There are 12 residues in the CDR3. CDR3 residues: CASSPPGETQYF. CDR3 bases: TGTGCCAGCAGCCCCCCGGGAGAGACCCAGTACTTC.

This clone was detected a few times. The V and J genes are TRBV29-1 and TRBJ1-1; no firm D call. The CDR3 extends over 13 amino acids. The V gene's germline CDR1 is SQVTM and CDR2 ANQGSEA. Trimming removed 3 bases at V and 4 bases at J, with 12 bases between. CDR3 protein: CSVERGMGTEAFF. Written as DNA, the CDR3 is TGCAGCGTTGAGAGAGGGATGGGCACTGAAGCTTTCTTT.

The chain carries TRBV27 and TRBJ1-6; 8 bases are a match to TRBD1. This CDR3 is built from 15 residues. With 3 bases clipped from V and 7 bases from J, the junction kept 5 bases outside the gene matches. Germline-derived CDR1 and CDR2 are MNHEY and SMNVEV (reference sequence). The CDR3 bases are TGTGCCAGCAGTTTGCGCAACAGGGGGAATTCACCCCTCCACTTT. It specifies CASSLRNRGNSPLHF.

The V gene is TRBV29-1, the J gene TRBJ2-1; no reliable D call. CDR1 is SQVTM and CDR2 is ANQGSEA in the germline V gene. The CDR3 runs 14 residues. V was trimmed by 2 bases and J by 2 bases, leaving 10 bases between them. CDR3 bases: TGCAGCGTTGAACGCCGGTCCGCCTACAATGAGCAGTTCTTC. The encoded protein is CSVERRSAYNEQFF.

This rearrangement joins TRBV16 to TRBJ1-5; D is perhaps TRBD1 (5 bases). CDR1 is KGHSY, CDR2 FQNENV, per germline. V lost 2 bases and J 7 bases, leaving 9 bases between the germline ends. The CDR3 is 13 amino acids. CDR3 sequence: CASSQPGNQPQHF. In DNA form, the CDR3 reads TGTGCCAGCAGCCAACCAGGGAACCAGCCCCAGCATTTT.

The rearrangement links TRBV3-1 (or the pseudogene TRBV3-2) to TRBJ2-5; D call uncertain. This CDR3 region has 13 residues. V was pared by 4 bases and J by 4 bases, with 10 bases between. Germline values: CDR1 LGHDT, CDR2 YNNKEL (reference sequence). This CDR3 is CASSRPGRETQYF. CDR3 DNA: TGTGCCAGCAGCCGCCCGGGTCGAGAGACCCAGTACTTC.

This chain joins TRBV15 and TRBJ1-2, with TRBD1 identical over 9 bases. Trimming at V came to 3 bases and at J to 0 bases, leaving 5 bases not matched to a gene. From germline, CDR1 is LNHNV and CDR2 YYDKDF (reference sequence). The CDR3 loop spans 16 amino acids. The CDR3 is CATSSYGQGPNYGYTF. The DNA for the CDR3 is TGTGCCACCAGCAGCTACGGACAGGGGCCTAACTATGGCTACACCTTC.

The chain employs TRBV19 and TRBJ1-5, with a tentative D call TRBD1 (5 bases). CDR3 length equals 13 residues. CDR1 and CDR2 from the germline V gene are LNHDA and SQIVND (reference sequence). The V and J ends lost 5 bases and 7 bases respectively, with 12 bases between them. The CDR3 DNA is TGTGCCAGTAGTCCAGGGCTGGTCCAGCCCCAGCATTTT. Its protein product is CASSPGLVQPQHF. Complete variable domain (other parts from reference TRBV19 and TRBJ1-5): DGGITQSPKYLFRKEGQNVTLSCEQNLNHDAMYWYRQDPGQGLRLIYYSQIVNDFQKGDIAEGYSVSREKKESFPLTVTSAQKNPTAFYLCASSPGLVQPQHFGDGTRLSIL.

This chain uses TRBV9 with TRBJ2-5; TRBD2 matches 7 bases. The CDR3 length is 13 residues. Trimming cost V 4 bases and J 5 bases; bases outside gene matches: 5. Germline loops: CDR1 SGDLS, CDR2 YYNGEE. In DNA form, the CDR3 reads TGTGCCAGCAGCCTCCGGGGGGTCGAGACCCAGTACTTC. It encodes CASSLRGVETQYF.

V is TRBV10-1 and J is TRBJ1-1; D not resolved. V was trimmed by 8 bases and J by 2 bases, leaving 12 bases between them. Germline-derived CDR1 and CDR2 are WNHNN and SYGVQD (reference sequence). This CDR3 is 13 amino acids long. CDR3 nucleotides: TGCGCCAGCGCTAGGGCGGGAAACACTGAAGCTTTCTTT. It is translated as CASARAGNTEAFF.

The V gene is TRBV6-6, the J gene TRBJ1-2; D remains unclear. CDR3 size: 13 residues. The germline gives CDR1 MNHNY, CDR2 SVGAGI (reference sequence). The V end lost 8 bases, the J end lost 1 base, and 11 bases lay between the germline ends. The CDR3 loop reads CASFGEGNYGYTF. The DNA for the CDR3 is TGTGCCAGCTTCGGCGAGGGTAACTATGGCTACACCTTC.

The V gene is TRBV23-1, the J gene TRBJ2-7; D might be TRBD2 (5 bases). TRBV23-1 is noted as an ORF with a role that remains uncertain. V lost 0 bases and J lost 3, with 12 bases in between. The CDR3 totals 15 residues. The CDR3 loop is CASSQSGVEVYEQYF. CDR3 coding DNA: TGCGCCAGCAGTCAATCGGGAGTAGAAGTCTACGAGCAGTACTTC.

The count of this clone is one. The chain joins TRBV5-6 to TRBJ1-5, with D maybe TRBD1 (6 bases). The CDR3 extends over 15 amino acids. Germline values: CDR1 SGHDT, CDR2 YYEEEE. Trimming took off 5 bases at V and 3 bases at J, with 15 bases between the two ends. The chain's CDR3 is CASRTATGLNQPQHF. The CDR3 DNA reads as TGTGCCAGCAGAACCGCCACAGGGCTCAATCAGCCCCAGCATTTT.

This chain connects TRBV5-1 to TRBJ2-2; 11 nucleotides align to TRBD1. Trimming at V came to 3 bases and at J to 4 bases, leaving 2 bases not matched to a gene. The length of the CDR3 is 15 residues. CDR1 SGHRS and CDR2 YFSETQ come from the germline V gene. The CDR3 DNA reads TGCGCCAGCAGCTGGGGGACAGGGGGCACCGGGGAGCTGTTTTTT. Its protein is CASSWGTGGTGELFF.

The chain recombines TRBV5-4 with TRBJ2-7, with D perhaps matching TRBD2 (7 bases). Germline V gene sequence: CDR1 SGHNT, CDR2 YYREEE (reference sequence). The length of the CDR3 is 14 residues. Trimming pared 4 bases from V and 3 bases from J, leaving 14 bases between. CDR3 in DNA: TGTGCCAGCAGCAGGGGGGGGGACAACTACGAGCAGTACTTC. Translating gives CASSRGGDNYEQYF.

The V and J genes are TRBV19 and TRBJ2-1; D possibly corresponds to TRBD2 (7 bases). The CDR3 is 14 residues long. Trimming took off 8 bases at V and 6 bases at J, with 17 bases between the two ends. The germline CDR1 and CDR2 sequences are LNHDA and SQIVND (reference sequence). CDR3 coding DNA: TGTGCCAGTCAACGCGGGGGCCCGGTCAATGAGCAGTTCTTC. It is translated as CASQRGGPVNEQFF.

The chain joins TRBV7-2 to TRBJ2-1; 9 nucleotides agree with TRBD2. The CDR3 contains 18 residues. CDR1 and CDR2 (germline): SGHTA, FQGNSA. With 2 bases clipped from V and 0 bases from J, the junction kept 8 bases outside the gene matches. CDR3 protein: CASSLWASGTFSYNEQFF. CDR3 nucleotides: TGTGCCAGCAGCTTATGGGCTAGCGGGACCTTCTCCTACAATGAGCAGTTCTTC.